The 27 T cell receptor beta chains below were found in one sample sequenced in a study of blood T cells in healthy people across ages. Primed by a sample-barcoded 5' primer and a J-beta primer mix, a second PCR proceeded for 7 to 11 cycles. Using its own MiXCR run on the 5' RACE reads, TCRdb lists one record per CDR3 protein. This table has around 940,000 distinct CDR3 sequences, roughly 47% appearing once. Sequenced: blood. The receptor source for this set is a woman aged 55-70 years in good health.

The chain is built from TRBV7-3 and TRBJ2-3, with D possibly matching TRBD2 (6 bases). The CDR3 consists of 15 residues. The V gene lost 6 bases and the J gene lost 1 base, with 14 bases spanning the gap. Germline V gene data show CDR1 as SGHTA and CDR2 as FQGTGA. The CDR3 sequence: CASSFAGQRTDTQYF. The CDR3 DNA reads TGTGCCAGCAGTTTCGCGGGGCAGCGCACAGATACGCAGTATTTT. The variable domain in full, with the rest retrieved from reference TRBV7-3 and TRBJ2-3, is GAGVSQTPSNKVTEKGKYVELRCDPISGHTALYWYRQSLGQGPEFLIYFQGTGAADDSGLPNDRFFAVRPEGSVSTLKIQRTERGDSAVYLCASSFAGQRTDTQYFGPGTRLTVL.

This clonotype was counted a few times. V and J are TRBV28 and TRBJ1-2; D remains ambiguous. CDR3 length: 15 residues. With 3 bases removed from V and 5 bases from J, the gap between germline ends came to 16 bases. Germline V CDR1 and CDR2: MDHEN, SYDVKM. CDR3 sequence (DNA): TGTGCCAGCAGTTTCCCAGGTTCGAGAGGTTATGGCTACACCTTC. Its translation is CASSFPGSRGYGYTF.

The V and J genes are TRBV10-3 and TRBJ2-2, with 7 bases matching TRBD1. The CDR3 has 14 residues. The J segment lost 3 bases and the V segment lost 6 bases, leaving 4 bases of the junction unmatched. Germline CDR1 ENHRY, CDR2 SYGVKD. Here the CDR3 reads CAIRSGQYTGELFF. The CDR3 nucleotides read TGTGCCATCAGGTCGGGACAGTACACCGGGGAGCTGTTTTTT.

The V gene is TRBV6-5, the J gene TRBJ2-5; the D gene is possibly TRBD2 (6 bases). CDR1 and CDR2 (germline): MNHEY, SVGAGI. V was trimmed by 4 bases and J by 2 bases, leaving 14 bases between them. The CDR3 consists of 15 residues. This chain's CDR3 is CASSSRQAGQETQYF. The DNA for the CDR3 is TGTGCCAGCAGTTCCCGCCAGGCGGGACAAGAGACCCAGTACTTC.

This clonotype was seen a single time. In nucleotides, the CDR3 is TGTGCCAGCAGCCGGGGGATAATCTCCTACAATGAGCAGTTCTTC. It specifies CASSRGIISYNEQFF. This rearrangement joins TRBV7-2 to TRBJ2-1; possibly TRBD2 for D (6 bases). Deletions cut 5 bases from V and 0 bases from J, with 11 bases between. Per germline, CDR1 SGHTA and CDR2 FQGNSA. The CDR3 is made up of 15 amino acids. Using reference TRBV7-2 and TRBJ2-1 for the parts outside the CDR3, the full variable domain is GAGVSQSPSNKVTEKGKDVELRCDPISGHTALYWYRQSLGQGLEFLIYFQGNSAPDKSGLPSDRFSAERTGGSVSTLTIQRTQQEDSAVYLCASSRGIISYNEQFFGPGTRLTVL.

A few counts support this clonotype. In nucleotides, the CDR3 is TGCGCCAGCAGCCCCCAGGGGAGGTCTATCCTCTACGAGCAGTACTTC. Translated: CASSPQGRSILYEQYF. V is TRBV4-1 and J is TRBJ2-4; D assignment may be TRBD1 or TRBD2 (6 bases each). The last part of the DNA fits TRBJ2-7 better; the J call may be wrong. The germline gives CDR1 MGHRA, CDR2 YSYEKL. This CDR3 region has 16 residues.

This clonotype was counted a few times. The chain is built from TRBV7-2 and TRBJ2-7; D unclear. This CDR3 region has 15 residues. Per the germline V gene, CDR1 is SGHTA and CDR2 is FQGNSA. The V gene lost 0 bases and the J gene lost 3 bases, with 12 bases spanning the gap. The CDR3 sequence is CASSLALQRNYEQYF. The DNA for the CDR3 is TGTGCCAGCAGCTTAGCGCTACAAAGAAACTACGAGCAGTACTTC. Looking up the rest from reference TRBV7-2 and TRBJ2-7 gives the full variable domain: GAGVSQSPSNKVTEKGKDVELRCDPISGHTALYWYRQSLGQGLEFLIYFQGNSAPDKSGLPSDRFSAERTGGSVSTLTIQRTQQEDSAVYLCASSLALQRNYEQYFGPGTRLTVT.

The V and J genes are TRBV10-3 and TRBJ2-7; weak D call: TRBD2 (6 bases). This CDR3 has 15 residues. Trimming pared 6 bases from V and 1 base from J, leaving 16 bases between. The germline V gene has CDR1 ENHRY and CDR2 SYGVKD. This chain's CDR3 is CAIRAVIGGSYEQYF. The DNA of the CDR3 is TGTGCCATCAGAGCAGTTATCGGGGGATCCTACGAGCAGTACTTC.

This clonotype was seen more than once but under ten times. This chain connects TRBV9 to TRBJ1-1; TRBD1 is a possible D gene (5 bases). This CDR3 has 14 amino acids. Germline lookup yields CDR1 SGDLS and CDR2 YYNGEE. V was clipped by 1 base and J by 4 bases, with 11 bases between them. The CDR3 DNA reads TGTGCCAGCAGCGTAACCAGGGCGGGCACTGAAGCTTTCTTT. The encoded protein is CASSVTRAGTEAFF.

This chain uses TRBV6-2 or TRBV6-3 with TRBJ2-7; a weak D match, TRBD2 (6 bases). V lost 5 bases and J lost 7, with 18 bases in between. This CDR3 region has 14 residues. Looked up from germline, CDR1 is MNHEY and CDR2 is SVGEGT. CDR3 DNA: TGTGCCAGCAGTCGGGGGAGGCCCCTCGGAGAGCAGTACTTC. Translating gives CASSRGRPLGEQYF.

The chain is built from TRBV4-3 and TRBJ2-3, with no clear D. V was shortened by 4 bases and J by 6 bases, with 17 bases between the two germline ends. There are 15 residues in the CDR3. Germline CDR1 reads LGHNA; CDR2 reads YSLEER. This CDR3 reads CASSPSRVRYDTQYF. In DNA, the CDR3 is TGCGCCAGCAGCCCCTCCCGAGTTCGTTATGATACGCAGTATTTT.

The table lists this clonotype with a few counts. V usage is TRBV6-6 and J usage is TRBJ1-2; D remains unclear. This CDR3 comprises 15 residues. Trimming took off 7 bases at V and 2 bases at J, with 17 bases between the two ends. Germline assignment: CDR1 MNHNY and CDR2 SVGAGI (reference sequence). The CDR3 region is CASTATFTANYGYTF. The CDR3 DNA follows: TGTGCCAGCACCGCCACATTTACGGCAAACTATGGCTACACCTTC.

This chain connects TRBV29-1 to TRBJ2-7; TRBD2 aligns across 7 bases. The CDR3 loop spans 14 amino acids. From germline, CDR1 is SQVTM and CDR2 ANQGSEA. V lost 0 bases, J lost 2 bases, and 4 bases stayed unmatched. The CDR3 sequence is CSVEEGAGTYEQYF. The CDR3 nucleotides read TGCAGCGTTGAAGAGGGAGCGGGAACCTACGAGCAGTACTTC.

The J gene is TRBJ2-7, the V gene TRBV12-3 or TRBV12-4; TRBD2 matches at 14 bases. V trimming: 7 bases; J trimming: 6 bases; junction bases outside the gene matches: 2. This CDR3 contains 13 residues. This CDR3 reads CASTGLAGGEQYF. In DNA form, the CDR3 reads TGTGCCAGCACCGGACTAGCGGGAGGCGAGCAGTACTTC.

The V and J genes are TRBV6-5 and TRBJ1-5; possible D gene TRBD1, 5 bases. V lost 0 bases and J 4 bases, leaving 10 bases between the germline ends. Looked up from germline, CDR1 is MNHEY and CDR2 is SVGAGI. This CDR3 comprises 15 residues. The CDR3 DNA reads as TGTGCCAGCAGTTACTCGCGAGACAGTAATCAGCCCCAGCATTTT. Translated: CASSYSRDSNQPQHF.

This clonotype was recorded a few times. The chain uses TRBV6-1 and TRBJ2-6, with D perhaps matching TRBD1 (6 bases). CDR3 length: 19 residues. Germline CDR1 is MNHNS and CDR2 is SASEGT. V was trimmed by 6 bases and J by 0 bases, leaving 21 bases between them. The CDR3 here is CASSPFPRDTFSGANVLTF. DNA of the CDR3: TGTGCCAGCAGCCCATTTCCTCGGGACACTTTCTCTGGGGCCAACGTCCTGACTTTC.

The chain couples TRBV12-3 or TRBV12-4 to TRBJ2-1, with D possibly matching TRBD2 (6 bases). Trimming shortened V by 11 bases and J by 8 bases, and 22 bases separated the two germline ends. The CDR3 is made up of 14 amino acids. CDR3 sequence: CAYTTRATNHEQFF. CDR3 DNA sequence: TGTGCCTATACGACTAGAGCGACTAATCATGAGCAGTTCTTC.

The chain uses TRBV5-1 and TRBJ2-1; D uncertain. The CDR3 has 16 residues. The V gene's germline CDR1 is SGHRS and CDR2 YFSETQ. Between the trimmed V and J ends, which lost 0 bases and 1 base, there was a span of 11 bases. The CDR3 DNA reads as TGCGCCAGCAGCTTGGCGATCGGTGTATCCTACAATGAGCAGTTCTTC. Amino acids: CASSLAIGVSYNEQFF.

This clonotype was detected once. The chain is built from TRBV9 and TRBJ2-3; D is unclear. V was shortened by 0 bases and J by 0 bases, with 8 bases between the two germline ends. This CDR3 comprises 15 residues. CDR1 is SGDLS, CDR2 YYNGEE, per germline. CDR3 in amino acids: CASSVGGRSTDTQYF. The CDR3 DNA reads TGTGCCAGCAGCGTAGGTGGTAGAAGCACAGATACGCAGTATTTT.

This clonotype was detected only a few times. This chain uses TRBV10-3 with TRBJ2-2; D remains unclear. CDR1 is ENHRY, CDR2 SYGVKD, per germline. The CDR3 has 11 residues. With 6 bases removed from V and 5 bases from J, the gap between germline ends came to 4 bases. The CDR3 here is CAISRTGELFF. In nucleotides, the CDR3 is TGTGCCATCAGCCGGACCGGGGAGCTGTTTTTT.

The CDR3 loop is CASNFADNEQFF. The CDR3 coding sequence is TGTGCCAGCAATTTTGCGGACAATGAGCAGTTCTTC. J is TRBJ2-1 and V is TRBV6-2 or TRBV6-3, with D unresolved. This CDR3 spans 12 amino acids. The V end lost 7 bases, the J end lost 5 bases, and 9 bases lay between the germline ends. The germline V gene has CDR1 MNHEY and CDR2 SVGEGT.

The V call is TRBV19, the J call TRBJ2-1; 7 nucleotides agree with TRBD2. Germline V gene sequence: CDR1 LNHDA, CDR2 SQIVND (reference sequence). Germline trimming cut 5 bases from V and 4 bases from J; bases unmatched to any gene: 8. The CDR3 totals 15 residues. In DNA form, the CDR3 reads TGTGCCAGTAGTCGTGGGGGGGGAGGATACAATGAGCAGTTCTTC. This sequence encodes CASSRGGGGYNEQFF.

The rearrangement joins TRBV20-1 to TRBJ2-7; tentative D call: TRBD2 (6 bases). Trimming took off 1 base at V and 1 base at J, with 14 bases between the two ends. The germline CDR1 and CDR2 sequences are DFQATT and SNEGSKA (reference sequence). The CDR3 contains 15 residues. The CDR3 is CSARGGAGSSYEQYF. The CDR3 DNA follows: TGCAGTGCTAGAGGTGGGGCGGGATCTTCCTACGAGCAGTACTTC.

The chain joins TRBV7-8 to TRBJ1-2, with D unclear. The CDR3 runs 15 residues. Trimming shortened V by 0 bases and J by 8 bases, and 16 bases separated the two germline ends. The germline CDR1 and CDR2 sequences are SGHVS and FQNEAQ. CDR3 coding DNA: TGTGCCAGCAGCTTAGCCTTATACGACTCTGGGGGCTACACCTTC. It yields the protein CASSLALYDSGGYTF.

The table lists this clonotype with a few counts. This chain joins TRBV4-1 and TRBJ2-7, with 7 bases aligning to TRBD2. With 0 bases clipped from V and 0 bases from J, the junction kept 5 bases outside the gene matches. The CDR3 totals 16 residues. Per the germline V gene, CDR1 is MGHRA and CDR2 is YSYEKL. DNA of the CDR3: TGCGCCAGCAGCCAAGAACCTAGCGGACCCTCCTACGAGCAGTACTTC. Its protein is CASSQEPSGPSYEQYF.

This clonotype showed up many times. CDR3 sequence reads: CASKPISGGSTDTQYF. The CDR3, as DNA: TGTGCCAGCAAACCAATTTCGGGGGGTAGCACAGATACGCAGTATTTT. V is TRBV5-5 and J is TRBJ2-3; 7 nucleotides agree with TRBD2. There are 16 residues in the CDR3. The V gene's germline CDR1 is SGHKS and CDR2 YYEKEE (reference sequence). Germline trimming cut 6 bases from V and 0 bases from J; bases unmatched to any gene: 10.

This clonotype has just a few counts. This chain connects TRBV4-3 to TRBJ2-7, with D perhaps matching TRBD2 (6 bases). The CDR3 runs 16 residues. The ends were cut back, 4 bases at V and 3 bases at J, with 19 bases in the middle. The germline gives CDR1 LGHNA, CDR2 YSLEER. CDR3 nucleotide sequence: TGCGCCAGCAGCCCATATTGGGTGGGGGGATTCTACGAGCAGTACTTC. Translation: CASSPYWVGGFYEQYF.